The 23 T cell receptor beta chains below were found in one sample sequenced in a study of identical twins. MiXCR, applied by TCRdb to the 5' RACE reads, yields one record per CDR3 protein. The data show 1.5 million or so distinct CDR3 sequences, under 35% seen once. The sample consisted of cord blood. Receptors originate from a newborn girl in good health.

The CDR3 reads CASRTSGEQFF. CDR3 bases: TGTGCCAGCAGGACATCAGGGGAGCAGTTCTTC. The chain uses TRBV6-2 or TRBV6-3 and TRBJ2-1, with a possible D match to TRBD1 (5 bases). This CDR3 has 11 residues. V was shortened by 6 bases and J by 10 bases, with 10 bases between the two germline ends. The germline V gene encodes CDR1 MNHEY and CDR2 SVGEGT.

This chain joins TRBV27 and TRBJ1-6; no clear D. Germline-derived CDR1 and CDR2 are MNHEY and SMNVEV (reference sequence). Trimming removed 1 base at V and 8 bases at J, with 9 bases between. The CDR3 runs to 14 residues. In nucleotides, the CDR3 is TGTGCCAGCAGTTTATTTCCTGGGGATTCACCCCTCCACTTT. It translates to CASSLFPGDSPLHF.

The chain has TRBV25-1 and TRBJ1-1; the match to TRBD1 covers 9 bases. The CDR3 has 16 amino acids. Germline CDR1 MGHDK, CDR2 SYGVNS. V gave up 6 bases and J gave up 0 bases; unmatched junction bases: 8. This CDR3 reads CASRPGQGNLNTEAFF. CDR3 sequence (DNA): TGTGCCAGCAGACCGGGACAGGGCAATCTGAACACTGAAGCTTTCTTT.

In this sample, this clonotype turned up many times. This chain links TRBV20-1 with TRBJ1-2; D is unclear. Per the germline V gene, CDR1 is DFQATT and CDR2 is SNEGSKA (reference sequence). This CDR3 is 13 amino acids long. The germline V and J ends were trimmed by 0 bases and 0 bases, with 5 bases remaining between them. The DNA for the CDR3 is TGCAGTGCTAGAGATCTGGCTAACTATGGCTACACCTTC. Amino acid sequence: CSARDLANYGYTF.

This clonotype appeared a few times. DNA for the CDR3: TGTGCCAGCTCACGTATAAACTATGGCTACACCTTC. Translating gives CASSRINYGYTF. The chain is built from TRBV18 and TRBJ1-2; no clear D. The CDR3 has 12 amino acids. Between the trimmed V and J ends, which lost 4 bases and 2 bases, there was a span of 5 bases. Germline values: CDR1 KGHSH, CDR2 LQKENI.

This clonotype was counted a few times. The chain has TRBV7-8 and TRBJ1-2; D is possibly TRBD1 (6 bases). Germline V lookup: CDR1 SGHVS, CDR2 FQNEAQ. V was trimmed by 2 bases and J by 4 bases, leaving 11 bases between them. The CDR3 is 14 amino acids. The CDR3 DNA reads as TGTGCCAGCAGCTTAAGCGACAGGTTCTATGGCTACACCTTC. Translation gives CASSLSDRFYGYTF.

For this clonotype: One junction end disagrees with the germline gene, perhaps due to a read error. The chain combines TRBV12-3 or TRBV12-4 with TRBJ1-6, with TRBD1 as a possible D gene (6 bases). This CDR3 comprises 14 residues. CDR3 nucleotides: TGTGCCAGCAGTCACAGGGCCTATAATTCACCCCCCCACTTT. Protein sequence: CASSHRAYNSPPHF.

V and J are TRBV6-1 and TRBJ2-7; D remains ambiguous. The germline V gene encodes CDR1 MNHNS and CDR2 SASEGT. The CDR3 covers 14 residues. V shed 4 bases and J shed 0 bases, with 10 bases lying between them. CDR3 residues: CASSGPTLSYEQYF. DNA for the CDR3: TGTGCCAGCAGTGGGCCAACCCTCTCCTACGAGCAGTACTTC.

The chain links TRBV7-9 to TRBJ2-4; 10 positions agree with TRBD1. CDR1 and CDR2 (germline): SEHNR, FQNEAQ (reference sequence). V gave up 1 base and J gave up 0 bases; unmatched junction bases: 6. CDR3 size: 18 residues. CDR3 region: CASSLGQGALLAKNIQYF. The CDR3 nucleotides are TGTGCCAGCAGCTTAGGACAGGGGGCCCTGTTAGCCAAAAACATTCAGTACTTC. The entire variable domain, with the rest obtained from reference TRBV7-9 and TRBJ2-4, is as follows: DTGVSQNPRHKITKRGQNVTFRCDPISEHNRLYWYRQTLGQGPEFLTYFQNEAQLEKSRLLSDRFSAERPKGSFSTLEIQRTEQGDSAMYLCASSLGQGALLAKNIQYFGAGTRLSVL.

Note on this clonotype: This may stem from a read error, because a much larger clone lies one nucleotide away. The rearrangement uses TRBV4-2 and TRBJ2-5, with 14 bases identical to TRBD2. J was trimmed by 11 bases and V by 1 base; bases with no gene match: 12. Germline V CDR1 and CDR2: LGHNA, YNFKEQ. This CDR3 is built from 17 residues. The CDR3: CASSQGGLAGAYNEQYF. The CDR3 bases are TGTGCCAGCAGCCAAGGGGGACTAGCGGGGGCCTACAATGAGCAGTACTTC.

The chain links TRBV20-1 to TRBJ2-7, with 9 positions matching TRBD2. Germline V gene lookup returns CDR1 DFQATT and CDR2 SNEGSKA (reference sequence). The CDR3 has 14 residues. Losses at the gene ends were 3 bases for V and 1 base for J; bases not matched to a gene: 4. CDR3 in amino acids: CSASPAGGSYEQYF. The CDR3 nucleotides read TGCAGTGCTAGCCCAGCGGGGGGTTCCTACGAGCAGTACTTC.

The chain is built from TRBV4-1 and TRBJ1-4; the D is unclear. Germline-derived CDR1 and CDR2 are MGHRA and YSYEKL. V was cut by 3 bases and J by 0 bases, with 14 bases left in between. This CDR3 contains 17 residues. The CDR3 region has the DNA TGCGCCAGCAGCCATCCTCGGCAGAGGCCAACTAATGAAAAACTGTTTTTT. Amino acid sequence: CASSHPRQRPTNEKLFF.

This clonotype was seen a handful of times. This chain uses TRBV4-2 with TRBJ2-7; D uncertain. Germline V gene lookup returns CDR1 LGHNA and CDR2 YNFKEQ. The CDR3 contains 14 residues. The V end lost 4 bases, the J end lost 3 bases, and 13 bases lay between the germline ends. CDR3 in DNA: TGTGCCAGCAGCCCCGGGTTTGGGTTCTACGAGCAGTACTTC. Translated, it gives CASSPGFGFYEQYF.

As concerns this clonotype: A much larger clone sits a single nucleotide away, making a read error possible. The chain carries TRBV4-2 and TRBJ2-1; 11 bases are shared with TRBD2. The CDR3 is 19 amino acids. Trimming removed 1 base from V and 10 bases from J; junction bases left unmatched: 18. Germline loops: CDR1 LGHNA, CDR2 YNFKEQ. The CDR3 bases are TGTGCCAGCAGCCAAGGCCCTCCGGGACTAGCGGCTTCCTCCTACGAGCAGTTCTTC. Protein: CASSQGPPGLAASSYEQFF.

This clonotype was found many times. J is TRBJ2-6 and V is TRBV7-9; D is uncertain. The CDR3 is 16 amino acids. V was cut by 2 bases and J by 0 bases, with 8 bases left in between. Germline loops: CDR1 SEHNR, CDR2 FQNEAQ (reference sequence). CDR3 bases: TGTGCCAGCAGCTTAAGACTGATCTCTGGGGCCAACGTCCTGACTTTC. Its protein product is CASSLRLISGANVLTF.

The CDR3 spells CAISESSGGLSEQFF. The CDR3 DNA sequence: TGTGCCATCAGTGAGTCCAGCGGGGGTTTGAGTGAGCAGTTCTTC. This chain links TRBV10-3 with TRBJ2-1; 8 positions match TRBD2. The CDR3 is 15 residues long. The V gene end was trimmed by 0 bases and the J gene end by 9 bases; junction bases not matched to a gene: 7. CDR1 and CDR2 (germline): ENHRY, SYGVKD.

The rearrangement uses TRBV9 and TRBJ2-2; D tentatively fits TRBD1 or TRBD2 (5 bases each). The germline V gene has CDR1 SGDLS and CDR2 YYNGEE. V lost 0 bases to trimming and J lost 3 bases, with 9 bases between them. This CDR3 spans 15 amino acids. CDR3 in amino acids: CASSVGGGDTGELFF. CDR3 DNA sequence: TGTGCCAGCAGCGTAGGTGGGGGAGACACCGGGGAGCTGTTTTTT.

Turning to this clonotype: A junction boundary mismatches the germline segment, possibly from a read error. The chain combines TRBV11-2 with TRBJ2-1, with 9 bases that match TRBD1. The CDR3 covers 15 residues. CDR1 is SGHAT and CDR2 is FQNNGV in the germline V gene. CDR3 DNA: TGTGCCAGCAGCTTCCGGGACAGGGACTACAACGAGCAGTTCTTC. It is translated as CASSFRDRDYNEQFF. The whole variable domain, filled in from reference TRBV11-2 and TRBJ2-1, reads EAGVAQSPRYKIIEKRQSVAFWCNPISGHATLYWYQQILGQGPKLLIQFQNNGVVDDSQLPKDRFSAERLKGVDSTLKIQPAKLEDSAVYLCASSFRDRDYNEQFFGPGTRLTVL.

This clonotype was detected only a few times. This chain links TRBV7-9 with TRBJ2-4, with 8 bases fitting TRBD2. Trimming took 5 bases from V and 0 from J; bases not matched to a gene: 6. The CDR3 has 16 amino acids. Germline V CDR1 and CDR2: SEHNR, FQNEAQ (reference sequence). The CDR3 is CASSPSGSIAKNIQYF. The CDR3 DNA is TGTGCCAGCAGCCCTAGCGGGTCCATAGCCAAAAACATTCAGTACTTC. Full variable domain (remainder filled in from reference TRBV7-9 and TRBJ2-4): DTGVSQNPRHKITKRGQNVTFRCDPISEHNRLYWYRQTLGQGPEFLTYFQNEAQLEKSRLLSDRFSAERPKGSFSTLEIQRTEQGDSAMYLCASSPSGSIAKNIQYFGAGTRLSVL.

The chain is built from TRBV7-9 and TRBJ1-2; D gene unclear. CDR1 and CDR2 from the germline V gene are SEHNR and FQNEAQ (reference sequence). V was clipped by 3 bases and J by 6 bases, with 8 bases between them. The length of the CDR3 is 12 residues. The CDR3 DNA follows: TGTGCCAGCAGCTTGCAGTTGCATGGCTACACCTTC. It codes for CASSLQLHGYTF.

This clonotype was detected a few times. The CDR3 DNA sequence: TGTGCCAGCAGTTTTCCGGGAGGACCCAACTCCTACGAGCAGTACTTC. Translating it yields CASSFPGGPNSYEQYF. The chain joins TRBV28 to TRBJ2-7, with TRBD2 matching 7 bases. Germline loops: CDR1 MDHEN, CDR2 SYDVKM. The CDR3 sequence is 16 residues long. V lost 3 bases to trimming and J lost 0 bases; unmatched junction nucleotides: 8.

This chain uses TRBV2 with TRBJ2-1; TRBD2 matches at 10 bases. Germline V gene lookup returns CDR1 SNHLY and CDR2 FYNNEI. J gave up 5 bases and V 4 bases, and 8 bases lay outside the gene matches. The CDR3 length is 16 residues. CDR3 DNA sequence: TGTGCCAGCAGTGGGTCGCTAGCGGGGGTAAACAATGAGCAGTTCTTC. As protein: CASSGSLAGVNNEQFF.

The chain employs TRBV5-1 and TRBJ2-2; D is uncertain. Germline loops: CDR1 SGHRS, CDR2 YFSETQ. Deletions cut 7 bases from V and 8 bases from J, with 0 bases between. The CDR3 contains 8 residues. The CDR3: CASGELFF. In DNA, the CDR3 is TGCGCCAGCGGGGAGCTGTTTTTT.